These 21 T cell receptor beta chains were sequenced from one sample in a study of shared clonotypes between healthy human individuals. Profiled with immunoSEQ multiplex PCR; TCRdb holds only in-frame clones, not every one. The sample yields approximately 2.3 million clones, just over 90% seen once. Input material: naive CD4+ T cells from PBMCs. The subset here: CD45RA+ positively selected. The receptors come from a man aged 18 to 35 in good health. Some clones in this sample may be carry-over from other donors' samples.

The rearrangement links TRBV6-6 to TRBJ2-7; perhaps TRBD2 as D (6 bases). The CDR3 is made up of 14 amino acids. Germline V gene sequence: CDR1 MNHNY, CDR2 SVGAGI (reference sequence). The germline V and J ends were trimmed by 4 bases and 3 bases, with 13 bases remaining between them. CDR3 protein: CASSWGVPSYEQYF. CDR3 bases: TGTGCCAGCAGTTGGGGGGTCCCGAGCTACGAGCAGTACTTC.

The chain joins TRBV7-2 to TRBJ2-1; tentative D call: TRBD1 (6 bases). This CDR3 is built from 16 residues. V dropped 8 bases and J dropped 2 bases, with 19 bases sitting between them. CDR1 SGHTA and CDR2 FQGNSA come from the germline V gene. The chain's CDR3 is CASGRGLAGAYNEQFF. The DNA of the CDR3 is TGTGCCAGCGGCAGGGGTCTAGCTGGCGCCTACAATGAGCAGTTCTTC.

The chain combines TRBV7-9 with TRBJ1-1; no clear D gene. V gave up 3 bases and J gave up 1 base, with 21 bases separating them. This CDR3 is 18 amino acids long. CDR1 is SEHNR and CDR2 is FQNEAQ in the germline V gene (reference sequence). The DNA of the CDR3 is TGTGCCAGCAGCTTCGGTGTTAACCGCGATCTTCGGAACACTGAAGCTTTCTTT. The encoded protein is CASSFGVNRDLRNTEAFF.

The chain links TRBV4-1 to TRBJ1-3, with D perhaps matching TRBD1 (5 bases). The CDR3 extends over 17 amino acids. V gave up 1 base and J gave up 0 bases, with 13 bases separating them. Germline assignment: CDR1 MGHRA and CDR2 YSYEKL. CDR3 sequence reads: CASSQATPGGSGNTIYF. In DNA form, the CDR3 reads TGCGCCAGCAGCCAAGCCACCCCCGGGGGCTCTGGAAACACCATATATTTT.

The gene calls are TRBV19 and TRBJ2-2, with D possibly being TRBD2 (5 bases). Germline lookup yields CDR1 LNHDA and CDR2 SQIVND (reference sequence). V was shortened by 5 bases and J by 8 bases, with 18 bases between the two germline ends. The CDR3 extends over 15 amino acids. The CDR3 bases are TGTGCCAGTAGTGCCCGAACCGGGGTGATAGGGGAGCTGTTTTTT. Protein product: CASSARTGVIGELFF.

The V call is TRBV7-9, the J call TRBJ1-2; D is uncertain. V lost 1 base and J 7 bases, leaving 4 bases between the germline ends. There are 11 residues in the CDR3. Germline CDR1 SEHNR, CDR2 FQNEAQ (reference sequence). Here the CDR3 DNA reads TGTGCCAGCAGCTTAGGTCTTGGCTACACCTTC. Its translation: CASSLGLGYTF.

This rearrangement joins TRBV15 to TRBJ1-5, with 12 bases that match TRBD1. The CDR3 extends over 17 amino acids. With V trimmed by 6 bases and J by 7 bases, 13 bases remained unmatched. Germline assignment: CDR1 LNHNV and CDR2 YYDKDF (reference sequence). CDR3 sequence reads: CATRTGTGGRAYQPQHF. DNA of the CDR3: TGTGCCACCAGAACCGGGACAGGGGGCAGGGCGTACCAGCCCCAGCATTTT.

Concerning this clone itself: The sample holds other DNA sequences that translate to the same CDR3. The chain combines TRBV18 with TRBJ1-4, with D perhaps matching TRBD1 (5 bases). Germline assignment: CDR1 KGHSH and CDR2 LQKENI. This CDR3 is 15 amino acids long. Trimming removed 0 bases at V and 2 bases at J, with 7 bases between. For the CDR3, the DNA is TGTGCCAGCTCACCACCCAGGGCCACTAATGAAAAACTGTTTTTT. Translation: CASSPPRATNEKLFF.

With regard to this clone: At one end, the junction sequence differs from germline, possibly due to a read error. This chain joins TRBV7-8 and TRBJ2-7; 11 bases are shared with TRBD2. CDR1 SGHVS and CDR2 FQNEAQ come from the germline V gene. CDR3 length equals 15 residues. CDR3 loop: CASSLEVEVAGGPGF. The CDR3 DNA reads as TGTGCCAGCAGCTTAGAGGTGGAGGTAGCGGGAGGGCCGGGATTC.

The rearrangement links TRBV5-1 to TRBJ1-3; 7 nucleotides align to TRBD1. Germline CDR1 and CDR2: SGHRS and YFSETQ. The CDR3 extends over 15 amino acids. The V segment lost 5 bases and the J segment 6 bases; nucleotides outside the gene matches: 11. The CDR3 bases are TGCGCCAGCAGGTCCACAGGGGAGAATGTAAACACCATATATTTT. Amino acids: CASRSTGENVNTIYF.

The rearrangement joins TRBV4-1 to TRBJ2-1; 12 positions match TRBD2. Germline trimming cut 4 bases from V and 5 bases from J; bases unmatched to any gene: 6. In germline, CDR1 is MGHRA, CDR2 YSYEKL. The CDR3 runs to 16 residues. CDR3 sequence reads: CASSPGLAGINNEQFF. In DNA, the CDR3 is TGCGCCAGCAGCCCGGGACTAGCGGGTATTAACAATGAGCAGTTCTTC.

As regards this clone: This same CDR3 is encoded by further DNA sequences in the sample. The chain recombines TRBV9 with TRBJ2-7; D is possibly TRBD2 (6 bases). V was cut by 0 bases and J by 2 bases, with 12 bases left in between. Germline CDR1 and CDR2: SGDLS and YYNGEE. This CDR3 contains 15 residues. Written as DNA, the CDR3 is TGTGCCAGCAGCGTAGAGGGGACGGGGGCCTACGAGCAGTACTTC. Its protein product is CASSVEGTGAYEQYF.

The rearrangement links TRBV2 to TRBJ2-1; no clear D gene. The CDR3 extends over 16 amino acids. Germline V gene data show CDR1 as SNHLY and CDR2 as FYNNEI. With 4 bases removed from V and 4 bases from J, the gap between germline ends came to 17 bases. This chain's CDR3 is CASSARSRQEYNEQFF. DNA for the CDR3: TGTGCCAGCAGTGCGCGGTCGAGGCAGGAGTACAATGAGCAGTTCTTC.

V and J are TRBV4-3 and TRBJ2-1; 7 bases map to TRBD2. With 0 bases clipped from V and 5 bases from J, the junction kept 7 bases outside the gene matches. This CDR3 is 16 amino acids long. Germline values: CDR1 LGHNA, CDR2 YSLEER. This CDR3 reads CASSQDGLVRDNEQFF. CDR3 in DNA: TGCGCCAGCAGCCAAGATGGACTAGTAAGGGACAATGAGCAGTTCTTC.

The chain employs TRBV2 and TRBJ1-3, with D perhaps matching TRBD1 (5 bases). Germline CDR1 is SNHLY and CDR2 is FYNNEI. Trimming cost V 6 bases and J 1 base, with 16 bases left between them. The CDR3 extends over 16 amino acids. CDR3 residues: CASSHPGAGSGNTIYF. DNA for the CDR3: TGTGCCAGCAGCCACCCTGGGGCCGGATCTGGAAACACCATATATTTT.

J is TRBJ2-7 and V is TRBV28, with 10 bases matching TRBD1. CDR1 is MDHEN, CDR2 SYDVKM, per germline. J gave up 1 base and V 6 bases, and 9 bases lay outside the gene matches. The CDR3 has 16 amino acids. Here the CDR3 reads CASSPVPGQGSYEQYF. CDR3 in DNA: TGTGCCAGCAGCCCTGTCCCGGGACAGGGGTCCTACGAGCAGTACTTC.

The chain recombines TRBV5-1 with TRBJ2-1; a possible D gene is TRBD1 (5 bases). Germline V gene lookup returns CDR1 SGHRS and CDR2 YFSETQ. Trimming removed 4 bases from V and 8 bases from J, with 10 bases in between. The CDR3 contains 12 residues. This CDR3 reads CASSTPGYEQFF. The CDR3 DNA sequence: TGCGCCAGCAGCACCCCAGGGTATGAGCAGTTCTTC. The whole variable domain, remainder taken from reference TRBV5-1 and TRBJ2-1, is KAGVTQTPRYLIKTRGQQVTLSCSPISGHRSVSWYQQTPGQGLQFLFEYFSETQRNKGNFPGRFSGRQFSNSRSEMNVSTLELGDSALYLCASSTPGYEQFFGPGTRLTVL.

The chain couples TRBV5-1 to TRBJ2-3, with 9 bases aligning to TRBD2. Germline assignment: CDR1 SGHRS and CDR2 YFSETQ. The CDR3 is made up of 17 amino acids. After removal of 2 bases from V and 0 bases from J, the junction contained 7 bases not matched to a gene. The CDR3 here is CASSLLAGGASTDTQYF. For the CDR3, the DNA is TGCGCCAGCAGCTTACTAGCGGGCGGGGCTAGCACAGATACGCAGTATTTT.

Written as DNA, the CDR3 is TGTGCCAGCAGCCCACAGGGACTAGCGGGAGGAGAGACCCAGTACTTC. Residues: CASSPQGLAGGETQYF. V gene TRBV11-1 combines with J gene TRBJ2-5; 15 positions agree with TRBD2. The germline CDR1 and CDR2 sequences are SGHAT and FQDESV (reference sequence). This CDR3 region has 16 residues. Trimming removed 5 bases from V and 4 bases from J; junction bases left unmatched: 5. The complete variable domain, with remaining parts taken from reference TRBV11-1 and TRBJ2-5, reads EAEVAQSPRYKITEKSQAVAFWCDPISGHATLYWYRQILGQGPELLVQFQDESVVDDSQLPKDRFSAERLKGVDSTLKIQPAELGDSAMYLCASSPQGLAGGETQYFGPGTRLLVL.

This chain connects TRBV27 to TRBJ2-3, with 10 bases fitting TRBD2. The junction had 16 bases not matched to a gene; V was cut back by 4 bases and J by 6 bases. Germline CDR1 and CDR2: MNHEY and SMNVEV (reference sequence). The length of the CDR3 is 18 residues. The CDR3 reads CASSSRPPVAGGSDTQYF. CDR3 DNA sequence: TGTGCCAGCAGTTCTCGGCCCCCGGTAGCGGGAGGTTCCGATACGCAGTATTTT.

V usage is TRBV18 and J usage is TRBJ1-1, with TRBD1 identical over 9 bases. Germline-derived CDR1 and CDR2 are KGHSH and LQKENI. There are 17 residues in the CDR3. J lost 4 bases, V lost 6 bases, and 15 bases had no gene match. CDR3 DNA sequence: TGTGCCAGCTCCAAATCCAGACAGGGGGAAAATAGCACTGAAGCTTTCTTT. It is translated as CASSKSRQGENSTEAFF.